These 30 T cell receptor beta chains originate from one sample sequenced in a study of blood T cells in healthy people across ages. It was with a sample-barcoded 5' primer and a J-beta primer mix that a second PCR of roughly 7 to 12 cycles was run. MiXCR, run by TCRdb on the 5' RACE reads, gives a single entry per CDR3 protein. The repertoire holds fewer than 800,000 distinct CDR3 sequences, over 45% seen once, with roughly 34% in the top ten. Input material: blood. These receptor sequences come from a woman aged 55-69 years in good health.

This clonotype was observed many times. This chain connects TRBV12-3 or TRBV12-4 to TRBJ2-5; 7 nucleotides agree with TRBD1. V lost 5 bases and J lost 5; bases outside the gene matches: 5. This CDR3 is built from 13 residues. The CDR3 loop is CASSQGVWETQYF. The CDR3 coding sequence is TGTGCCAGCAGTCAGGGGGTGTGGGAGACCCAGTACTTC.

The chain uses TRBV18 and TRBJ2-1; D possibly corresponds to TRBD1 (6 bases). The DNA end lines up better with TRBJ2-7; the J call may be wrong. Germline loops: CDR1 KGHSH, CDR2 LQKENI. CDR3 size: 15 residues. CDR3 sequence: CASSPPATGYNEQYF. Here the CDR3 DNA reads TGTGCCAGCTCACCACCTGCGACAGGCTACAATGAGCAGTACTTC.

This clonotype was seen repeatedly, ten times or more. The chain carries TRBV29-1 and TRBJ2-1; 8 nucleotides match TRBD1. Unmatched junction bases numbered 13, after V lost 7 bases and J lost 8 bases. Germline CDR1 SQVTM, CDR2 ANQGSEA. The CDR3 loop spans 14 amino acids. The CDR3 nucleotides read TGCAGCGCCGGGTACGGGACAGGTGACGATGAGCAGTTCTTC. Residues: CSAGYGTGDDEQFF.

This clonotype was observed a few times. The chain links TRBV10-3 to TRBJ1-2; 7 bases match TRBD1. The germline CDR1 and CDR2 sequences are ENHRY and SYGVKD. The CDR3 is made up of 13 amino acids. V shed 3 bases, J shed 3 bases, and the junction held 1 base outside the gene matches. The CDR3 coding sequence is TGTGCCATCAGTGAAGGGACAGACTATGGCTACACCTTC. This gives the protein CAISEGTDYGYTF.

The genes are TRBV25-1 and TRBJ1-2, with D possibly being TRBD1 (6 bases). This CDR3 spans 16 amino acids. The ends were cut back, 3 bases at V and 4 bases at J, with 18 bases in the middle. Germline CDR1 and CDR2: MGHDK and SYGVNS. The CDR3 DNA reads TGTGCCAGCAGTGATGGGGTCACGGGACAAGCCTATGGCTACACCTTC. This encodes CASSDGVTGQAYGYTF.

The gene calls are TRBV5-1 and TRBJ2-7, with D unresolved. The germline V gene encodes CDR1 SGHRS and CDR2 YFSETQ. CDR3 length: 14 amino acids. The V end was cut by 2 bases, the J end by 2 bases, with 11 bases between. The CDR3, as DNA: TGCGCCAGCAGCTTTAAGCCGACCCCCTACGAGCAGTACTTC. This sequence encodes CASSFKPTPYEQYF.

This chain connects TRBV5-1 to TRBJ2-3; D gene ambiguous. The V end was cut by 2 bases, the J end by 1 base, with 5 bases between. This CDR3 spans 13 amino acids. Germline lookup yields CDR1 SGHRS and CDR2 YFSETQ. CDR3 coding DNA: TGCGCCAGCAGCTTTTACGGCACAGATACGCAGTATTTT. This gives the protein CASSFYGTDTQYF.

The CDR3 bases are TGTGCCAGCAACGACAGGGGGATCTCCTACGAGCAGTACTTC. Translated, it gives CASNDRGISYEQYF. The genes are TRBV6-2 or TRBV6-3 and TRBJ2-7, with TRBD1 matching 9 bases. V shed 7 bases, J shed 0 bases, and the junction held 4 bases outside the gene matches. Germline CDR1 and CDR2: MNHEY and SVGEGT. The CDR3 has 14 residues.

The V and J genes are TRBV4-2 and TRBJ2-1; 8 bases map to TRBD2. The CDR3 is 15 residues long. Trimming removed 3 bases from V and 8 bases from J; junction bases left unmatched: 9. The germline V gene has CDR1 LGHNA and CDR2 YNFKEQ. The CDR3 coding sequence is TGTGCCAGCAGCCAGGGAGGACTAGCCTTGGATGAGCAGTTCTTC. It specifies CASSQGGLALDEQFF.

This chain connects TRBV28 to TRBJ2-2; no clear D. V lost 5 bases and J lost 5, with 27 bases in between. The CDR3 contains 19 residues. CDR1 and CDR2 (germline): MDHEN, SYDVKM. The CDR3 nucleotides are TGTGCCAGCAGTCCCCCTCCGACTCTACGGATCTTCTTGACCGGGGAGCTGTTTTTT. Its translation: CASSPPPTLRIFLTGELFF.

This sequence joins TRBV9 and TRBJ2-5, with D maybe TRBD2 (6 bases). V gave up 0 bases and J gave up 4 bases, with 13 bases separating them. The CDR3 contains 15 residues. Germline CDR1 is SGDLS and CDR2 is YYNGEE. CDR3 DNA sequence: TGTGCCAGCAGCGTAGGTTCGGAGGGCCGAGAGACCCAGTACTTC. It translates to CASSVGSEGRETQYF.

The rearrangement links TRBV12-3 or TRBV12-4 to TRBJ1-4; D is possibly TRBD1 (6 bases). The CDR3 totals 13 residues. V was pared by 5 bases and J by 15 bases, with 19 bases between. CDR3 loop: CASSPGKGDRMFF. CDR3 nucleotide sequence: TGTGCCAGCAGTCCCGGGAAGGGGGATAGAATGTTTTTT.

This chain joins TRBV6-2 or TRBV6-3 and TRBJ1-2; TRBD1 agrees at 8 bases. The CDR3 has 15 amino acids. Trimming removed 2 bases from V and 0 bases from J; junction bases left unmatched: 2. From germline, CDR1 is MNHEY and CDR2 SVGEGT. The CDR3 region has the DNA TGTGCCAGCAGTTACCCGGACAGGGCTAACTATGGCTACACCTTC. Translation gives CASSYPDRANYGYTF.

This clonotype showed up just a few times. V and J are TRBV29-1 and TRBJ2-5; tentatively, D is TRBD1 (5 bases). CDR3 length: 14 amino acids. Germline V gene lookup returns CDR1 SQVTM and CDR2 ANQGSEA. V was cut by 3 bases and J by 1 base, with 12 bases left in between. The CDR3 DNA reads TGCAGCGTTGACGCAGGGCCCTCCCAAGAGACCCAGTACTTC. Translation gives CSVDAGPSQETQYF.

V and J are TRBV10-3 and TRBJ2-7; D unclear. This CDR3 region has 15 residues. Germline loops: CDR1 ENHRY, CDR2 SYGVKD. V gave up 6 bases and J gave up 2 bases, with 17 bases separating them. The CDR3 is CAIRTSVVLPYEQYF. CDR3 bases: TGTGCCATCAGAACCAGTGTTGTATTGCCCTACGAGCAGTACTTC.

The V and J genes are TRBV28 and TRBJ1-2, with D perhaps TRBD1 (5 bases). The V gene's germline CDR1 is MDHEN and CDR2 SYDVKM. This CDR3 has 15 amino acids. Trimming shortened V by 5 bases and J by 0 bases, and 13 bases separated the two germline ends. The CDR3 spells CASSPDIPANYGYTF. The CDR3, as DNA: TGTGCCAGCAGTCCGGACATCCCAGCTAACTATGGCTACACCTTC.

The gene calls are TRBV29-1 and TRBJ2-5, with 9 bases that match TRBD2. The DNA end lines up better with TRBJ2-7; the J call may be wrong. The V gene's germline CDR1 is SQVTM and CDR2 ANQGSEA. The CDR3 consists of 14 residues. CDR3 nucleotides: TGCAGCACCTTAGGAGGCGGGAGGGGGTACGAGCAGTACTTC. Its protein is CSTLGGGRGYEQYF.

This clonotype was detected a few times. V is TRBV7-2 and J is TRBJ2-3; no firm D call. The CDR3 covers 16 residues. Germline V CDR1 and CDR2: SGHTA, FQGNSA. Trimming left V 0 bases short and J 10 bases short, with 20 bases between. This CDR3 is CASSLAVLSLGGAQYF. CDR3 DNA sequence: TGTGCCAGCAGCTTAGCGGTCCTAAGTTTGGGTGGAGCGCAGTATTTT.

J is TRBJ1-1 and V is TRBV20-1; D gene uncertain. V dropped 0 bases and J dropped 0 bases, with 8 bases sitting between them. CDR1 DFQATT and CDR2 SNEGSKA come from the germline V gene (reference sequence). The length of the CDR3 is 14 residues. In nucleotides, the CDR3 is TGCAGTGCTAGAGAGGGAGGTATGAACACTGAAGCTTTCTTT. Its protein product is CSAREGGMNTEAFF.

This chain joins TRBV7-2 and TRBJ2-1; 9 bases are shared with TRBD1. Germline V gives CDR1 SGHTA, CDR2 FQGNSA. The J segment lost 7 bases and the V segment lost 0 bases, leaving 4 bases of the junction unmatched. The CDR3 runs to 15 residues. This CDR3 reads CASSLAGTGTNEQFF. The CDR3, as DNA: TGTGCCAGCAGCTTAGCCGGGACAGGGACGAATGAGCAGTTCTTC.

The V call is TRBV19, the J call TRBJ2-1, with TRBD2 matching over 11 bases. This CDR3 is built from 16 residues. Germline values: CDR1 LNHDA, CDR2 SQIVND (reference sequence). V was clipped by 5 bases and J by 8 bases; unmatched bases: 11. DNA for the CDR3: TGTGCCAGTAGTTACTATACTAGCGGGAGTATGGATGAGCAGTTCTTC. This codes for CASSYYTSGSMDEQFF.

The chain carries TRBV6-5 and TRBJ1-1; 9 nucleotides agree with TRBD1. There are 14 residues in the CDR3. V shed 5 bases and J 5 bases; nucleotides not matched to a gene: 6. Germline V gene lookup returns CDR1 MNHEY and CDR2 SVGAGI. The DNA of the CDR3 is TGTGCCAGCAGTGTCGACAGGGGGACAACTGAAGCTTTCTTT. Residues: CASSVDRGTTEAFF.

This chain connects TRBV6-6 to TRBJ2-1; weak D call: TRBD2 (5 bases). V was clipped by 6 bases and J by 9 bases, with 12 bases between them. This CDR3 is built from 12 residues. The germline CDR1 and CDR2 sequences are MNHNY and SVGAGI (reference sequence). The CDR3 nucleotides are TGTGCCAGCAGGCTTACTAGTGGTGAGCAGTTCTTC. This codes for CASRLTSGEQFF.

CDR3 sequence: CSAPEAGWGDEQFF. The CDR3 DNA is TGCAGTGCACCGGAGGCAGGGTGGGGGGATGAGCAGTTCTTC. The chain carries TRBV20-1 and TRBJ2-1, with TRBD2 as a possible D gene (6 bases). In germline, CDR1 is DFQATT, CDR2 SNEGSKA (reference sequence). The CDR3 length is 14 residues. The V end lost 6 bases, the J end lost 8 bases, and 20 bases lay between the germline ends.

Here the CDR3 DNA reads TGCAGTGCTAGAGATTGGGTAGCGGGAGTCCATGAGACCCAGTACTTC. It encodes CSARDWVAGVHETQYF. The chain is built from TRBV20-1 and TRBJ2-4; 9 bases align to TRBD2. The better agreement between TRBJ2-5 and the DNA end casts doubt on the J call. The V gene's germline CDR1 is DFQATT and CDR2 SNEGSKA (reference sequence). This CDR3 has 16 amino acids.

This clonotype turned up a few times. The chain is built from TRBV27 and TRBJ2-7; D is possibly TRBD1 (6 bases). From germline, CDR1 is MNHEY and CDR2 SMNVEV (reference sequence). The V end lost 1 base, the J end lost 1 base, and 11 bases lay between the germline ends. The CDR3 is made up of 15 amino acids. The CDR3 here is CASSLFRDKSYEQYF. CDR3 nucleotide sequence: TGTGCCAGCAGTTTATTCCGGGACAAATCCTACGAGCAGTACTTC.

V gene TRBV20-1 combines with J gene TRBJ1-4, with D uncertain. The CDR3 is 14 amino acids. V was shortened by 3 bases and J by 0 bases, with 8 bases between the two germline ends. CDR1 is DFQATT, CDR2 SNEGSKA, per germline (reference sequence). In nucleotides, the CDR3 is TGCAGTGCTAGTCAGCCAGCAACTAATGAAAAACTGTTTTTT. The encoded protein is CSASQPATNEKLFF.

Many counts were recorded for this clonotype. CDR3 nucleotide sequence: TGTGCCAGCTCACTTTCGACAGAATTGAAAGATACGCAGTATTTT. Amino acid sequence: CASSLSTELKDTQYF. V is TRBV18 and J is TRBJ2-3; a possible D gene is TRBD1 (5 bases). Germline CDR1 is KGHSH and CDR2 is LQKENI. Between the trimmed V and J ends, which lost 4 bases and 5 bases, there was a span of 16 bases. The CDR3 is made up of 15 amino acids.

A few counts support this clonotype. This chain uses TRBV29-1 with TRBJ2-7; tentative D call: TRBD1 (5 bases). CDR1 and CDR2 (germline): SQVTM, ANQGSEA. The CDR3 contains 12 residues. The germline V and J ends were trimmed by 5 bases and 2 bases, with 10 bases remaining between them. This CDR3 reads CSVQGTTYEQYF. The CDR3 DNA reads TGCAGCGTTCAGGGAACGACCTACGAGCAGTACTTC.

CDR3 residues: CATSRDPSGSETQYF. CDR3 coding DNA: TGTGCCACCAGCAGAGATCCTAGCGGGAGTGAGACCCAGTACTTC. The J gene is TRBJ2-5, the V gene TRBV15; TRBD2 matches at 10 bases. The J segment lost 5 bases and the V segment lost 0 bases, leaving 3 bases of the junction unmatched. Germline CDR1 is LNHNV and CDR2 is YYDKDF (reference sequence). The CDR3 length is 15 residues. The entire variable domain, with the rest obtained from reference TRBV15 and TRBJ2-5, is as follows: DAMVIQNPRYQVTQFGKPVTLSCSQTLNHNVMYWYQQKSSQAPKLLFHYYDKDFNNEADTPDNFQSRRPNTSFCFLDIRSPGLGDTAMYLCATSRDPSGSETQYFGPGTRLLVL.